This T cell receptor (beta chain) derives from a study of metastatic and nonmetastatic thyroid tumors. Study overall: For malignant and benign thyroid patients, tumor or nodule tissue and blood were the sources whose repertoires were compared. Broader study findings: Within blood and tumor, benign nodules reportedly had significantly lower TCR beta diversity than malignant thyroid tumors did.

In the case of this clone: As yet, its antigen is unknown.

Original analysis: A classifier for distant metastasis in papillary thyroid cancer was constructed using CDR3 differences observed across clinicopathological groups. MiXCR was used by TCRdb to re-call the PCR reads. The V and J calls shown here were made by TCRdb, not taken from the authors' results. The data contain roughly 22,000 clones, 36% of them singletons. Thyroid surgery had not been preceded by any treatment in any patient. This clonotype was sampled from a male donor with papillary thyroid cancer or a benign thyroid nodule (not recorded which). Some clones in this sample may be carry-over from other donors' samples. The sequencing sample was made of blood.

CDR3 sequence: CSASGTSESSEQYF. CDR3 DNA sequence: TGCAGTGCTAGCGGGACTAGCGAATCCAGCGAGCAGTACTTC. This sequence joins TRBV20-1 and TRBJ2-7, with 10 bases that match TRBD2. J gave up 6 bases and V 3 bases, and 8 bases lay outside the gene matches. The CDR3 sequence is 14 residues long. Germline loops: CDR1 DFQATT, CDR2 SNEGSKA (reference sequence).